This is a list of T cell receptor beta chains from one sample in a study of identical twins. TCRdb reprocessed the 5' RACE reads via MiXCR and lists one record per CDR3 protein. The sample lists 450,000 or so distinct CDR3 sequences, 12% to 15% seen once, with about 0.54% in the top ten. In addition, the sample was reused for a study of yellow fever vaccine responses in identical twins.

Sequenced material: CD4+ T cells sorted from blood. Source of these receptors: a woman aged 18-35 years in good health. Both conserved end residues are part of each CDR3. The D gene is left open where the match is weak. The listing skips clone size in some rows; elsewhere it reads once, few, many or a size class.

j_gene | v_gene | len | abundance | d_gene | CDR3nt | CDR3aa
TRBJ2-3 | TRBV7-9 | 15 | . | . | TGTGCCAGCAGCTTAGAAGCGTCTAGCACAGATACGCAGTATTTT | CASSLEASSTDTQYF
TRBJ2-7 | TRBV6-5 | 15 | few | . | TGTGCCAGCAGTTACCTTGGCAGGGGCCCCTACGAGCAGTACTTC | CASSYLGRGPYEQYF
TRBJ2-5 | TRBV9 | 13 | . | . | TGTGCCAGCAGCGGCAGGGGTCCAGAGACCCAGTACTTC | CASSGRGPETQYF
TRBJ2-7 | TRBV20-1 | 11 | . | . | TGCAGTGCTAGAGGACAGTACGAGCAGTACTTC | CSARGQYEQYF
TRBJ2-3 | TRBV7-8 | 13 | . | . | TGTGCCAGCAGCGTAGGGGGGGAAGATACGCAGTATTTT | CASSVGGEDTQYF
TRBJ2-2 | TRBV6-2/TRBV6-3 | 14 | . | . | TGTGCCAGCAGTTATCCCGGACCAAGGAGGGAGCTGTTTTTT | CASSYPGPRRELFF
TRBJ1-1 | TRBV12-3/TRBV12-4 | 13 | many | . | TGTGCCAGCAGTAACATGCTAAACACTGAAGCTTTCTTT | CASSNMLNTEAFF
TRBJ2-3 | TRBV24-1 | 16 | few | TRBD1 | TGTGCCACCAGTGATCCGGGACAGAGGAGCACAGATACGCAGTATTTT | CATSDPGQRSTDTQYF
TRBJ1-4 | TRBV11-2 | 15 | . | TRBD1 | TGTGCCAGCAGCCTCCGGACAGGGGTGAATGAAAAACTGTTTTTT | CASSLRTGVNEKLFF
TRBJ2-7 | TRBV7-9 | 14 | . | TRBD1 | TGTGCCAGCAGCCAGGGACAGGGGGTGGGCGAGCAGTACTTC | CASSQGQGVGEQYF
TRBJ1-1 | TRBV10-2 | 14 | few | . | TGCGCCACCCGGGACACGATGCGGAACACTGAAGCTTTCTTT | CATRDTMRNTEAFF
TRBJ2-2 | TRBV10-1 | 15 | . | TRBD2 | TGCGCCAGCAGTGGTAGCGGGAGATCGAGCGGGGAGCTGTTTTTT | CASSGSGRSSGELFF
TRBJ1-1 | TRBV7-8 | 14 | . | TRBD1 | TGTGCCAGCAGCACACAGGGGGCAAACACTGAAGCTTTCTTT | CASSTQGANTEAFF
TRBJ1-5 | TRBV20-1 | 12 | few | . | TGCAGTGCTAGGGGAGTAGATCAGCCCCAGCATTTT | CSARGVDQPQHF
TRBJ2-4 | TRBV7-2 | 13 | few | . | TGTGCCAGTTCGGGGGGCTCTCTAAACATTCAGTACTTC | CASSGGSLNIQYF
TRBJ2-3 | TRBV6-5 | 16 | . | . | TGTGCCAGCAGTTACTCGAAACTCAGGATGGAAGATACGCAGTATTTT | CASSYSKLRMEDTQYF
TRBJ2-3 | TRBV27 | 14 | many | TRBD2 | TGTGCCAGCAGGATAGCGGGGGGCACAGATACGCAGTATTTT | CASRIAGGTDTQYF
TRBJ2-5 | TRBV20-1 | 17 | few | TRBD2 | TGCAGTGCTAGAGATACCCTAGCGGGAGTTGGGCAAGAGACCCAGTACTTC | CSARDTLAGVGQETQYF
TRBJ2-5 | TRBV4-1 | 14 | few | . | TGCGCCAGCAGCCAAATAGGGGGGGGGGAGACCCAGTACTTC | CASSQIGGGETQYF
TRBJ2-1 | TRBV10-2 | 13 | many | . | TGCGCCAGCAGTAAAGGCTCCTACAATGAGCAGTTCTTC | CASSKGSYNEQFF
TRBJ2-2 | TRBV6-5 | 15 | . | TRBD2 | TGTGCCAGCATTAAACTTAGCGGGGGCACCGGGGAGCTGTTTTTT | CASIKLSGGTGELFF
TRBJ2-1 | TRBV20-1 | 12 | . | . | TGCAGTGCCAGGGGAGGCTTCAATGAGCAGTTCTTC | CSARGGFNEQFF
TRBJ2-1 | TRBV10-2 | 20 | . | TRBD2 | TGCGCCAGCAGTGACGGTGGGCTAGCGGGAGGCCGCTCCCGCTACAATGAGCAGTTCTTC | CASSDGGLAGGRSRYNEQFF
TRBJ2-1 | TRBV2 | 14 | . | TRBD2 | TGTGCCAGCAACCCATCGGGGGGGTCGGGTGAGCAGTTCTTC | CASNPSGGSGEQFF
TRBJ1-5 | TRBV2 | 14 | few | . | TGTGCCAGCAGCCCCACAATGAGCAATCAGCCCCAGCATTTT | CASSPTMSNQPQHF